Presented here are 16 T cell receptor beta chains from one specimen sequenced in a study of OX40 agonist ivuxolimab in advanced cancers. The protocol was immunoSEQ multiplex PCR, while the TCRdb copy is restricted to in-frame clones and leaves out a portion. The sample contains around 70,000 clones, around four fifths of which appear only once. The input for sequencing was CD4+ or CD8+ T cells sorted from blood, taken in a trial of the OX40 agonist ivuxolimab. The origin of the receptors is an adult with an advanced solid tumor such as melanoma, head and neck, liver or kidney cancer.

This clone was detected only a few times. This chain uses TRBV5-1 with TRBJ2-1; D possibly corresponds to TRBD1 (6 bases). Germline V gene lookup returns CDR1 SGHRS and CDR2 YFSETQ. V was cut by 4 bases and J by 1 base, with 12 bases left in between. The CDR3 runs to 15 residues. CDR3 in DNA: TGCGCCAGCAGCCTACAGGGTAATTCCTACAATGAGCAGTTCTTC. It codes for CASSLQGNSYNEQFF. The whole variable domain, filled in from reference TRBV5-1 and TRBJ2-1, reads KAGVTQTPRYLIKTRGQQVTLSCSPISGHRSVSWYQQTPGQGLQFLFEYFSETQRNKGNFPGRFSGRQFSNSRSEMNVSTLELGDSALYLCASSLQGNSYNEQFFGPGTRLTVL.

The chain's CDR3 is CAWSGAGGGGYTF. Written as DNA, the CDR3 is TGTGCCTGGAGTGGGGCAGGGGGTGGAGGCTACACCTTC. V is TRBV30 and J is TRBJ1-2; 7 positions agree with TRBD1. Unmatched junction bases numbered 7, after V lost 1 base and J lost 8 bases. The CDR3 contains 13 residues. Per the germline V gene, CDR1 is GTSNPN and CDR2 is SVGIG (reference sequence). Combining the CDR3 with reference TRBV30 and TRBJ1-2 gives the whole variable domain SQTIHQWPATLVQPVGSPLSLECTVEGTSNPNLYWYRQAAGRGLQLLFYSVGIGQISSEVPQNLSASRPQDRQFILSSKKLLLSDSGFYLCAWSGAGGGGYTFGSGTRLTVV.

This chain uses TRBV7-8 with TRBJ2-2; D gene unclear. V gave up 5 bases and J gave up 11 bases, with 27 bases separating them. Germline values: CDR1 SGHVS, CDR2 FQNEAQ. This CDR3 is 17 amino acids long. CDR3 loop: CASSVNGPSDMGIELFF. CDR3 nucleotides: TGTGCCAGCAGCGTGAATGGGCCTTCCGATATGGGGATCGAGCTGTTTTTT. The whole variable domain, filled in from reference TRBV7-8 and TRBJ2-2, reads GAGVSQSPRYKVAKRGQDVALRCDPISGHVSLFWYQQALGQGPEFLTYFQNEAQLDKSGLPSDRFFAERPEGSVSTLKIQRTQQEDSAVYLCASSVNGPSDMGIELFFGEGSRLTVL.

V and J are TRBV5-8 and TRBJ2-6, with D unresolved. The ends were cut back, 0 bases at V and 0 bases at J, with 10 bases in the middle. Per germline, CDR1 SGHTS and CDR2 YDEGEE. There are 17 residues in the CDR3. CDR3 sequence (DNA): TGTGCCAGCAGCTTGGAGCTTCCCCCCTCTGGGGCCAACGTCCTGACTTTC. It translates to CASSLELPPSGANVLTF.

V and J are TRBV6-5 and TRBJ1-1, with D perhaps TRBD1 (6 bases). The CDR3 totals 12 residues. Germline-derived CDR1 and CDR2 are MNHEY and SVGAGI. Deletions cut 5 bases from V and 11 bases from J, with 15 bases between. CDR3 nucleotide sequence: TGTGCCAGCAGTCCTCGGGGGGGGCTCGCTTTCTTT. Translating gives CASSPRGGLAFF.

V and J are TRBV18 and TRBJ2-4; D possibly uses TRBD1 or TRBD2 (5 bases each). Germline CDR1 KGHSH, CDR2 LQKENI. V lost 4 bases to trimming and J lost 9 bases, with 19 bases between them. CDR3 length: 15 residues. CDR3 DNA sequence: TGTGCCAGCTCACTTGTCAGGGATCTAGGGAGCATTCAGTACTTC. This encodes CASSLVRDLGSIQYF.

The chain recombines TRBV18 with TRBJ2-2, with D unresolved. The CDR3 covers 16 residues. Per germline, CDR1 KGHSH and CDR2 LQKENI. The V end was cut by 0 bases, the J end by 1 base, with 9 bases between. As DNA, the CDR3 is TGTGCCAGCTCACCACCGAAGGAAGGGAACACCGGGGAGCTGTTTTTT. Its protein product is CASSPPKEGNTGELFF. Full variable domain (missing parts from reference TRBV18 and TRBJ2-2): NAGVMQNPRHLVRRRGQEARLRCSPMKGHSHVYWYRQLPEEGLKFMVYLQKENIIDESGMPKERFSAEFPKEGPSILRIQQVVRGDSAAYFCASSPPKEGNTGELFFGEGSRLTVL.

The CDR3 protein is CASISGAGYQPQHF. The CDR3 DNA reads as TGTGCCAGCATTTCCGGGGCGGGGTATCAGCCCCAGCATTTT. The chain combines TRBV6-1 with TRBJ1-5, with TRBD1 as a possible D gene (5 bases). This CDR3 region has 14 residues. Germline CDR1 and CDR2: MNHNS and SASEGT. The V end lost 7 bases, the J end lost 5 bases, and 15 bases lay between the germline ends.

V gene TRBV9 combines with J gene TRBJ2-7, with 9 bases aligning to TRBD1. The CDR3 has 16 amino acids. Germline CDR1 is SGDLS and CDR2 is YYNGEE. Trimming took 4 bases from V and 4 from J; bases not matched to a gene: 12. The CDR3 coding sequence is TGTGCCAGCAGCTCCGGGACAGGGAGTACGGGGTACGAGCAGTACTTC. Translating it yields CASSSGTGSTGYEQYF. The whole variable domain, filled in from reference TRBV9 and TRBJ2-7, reads DSGVTQTPKHLITATGQRVTLRCSPRSGDLSVYWYQQSLDQGLQFLIQYYNGEERAKGNILERFSAQQFPDLHSELNLSSLELGDSALYFCASSSGTGSTGYEQYFGPGTRLTVT.

V and J are TRBV4-3 and TRBJ1-1; TRBD1 matches at 11 bases. The CDR3 sequence is 13 residues long. Germline CDR1 LGHNA, CDR2 YSLEER. The V gene end was trimmed by 4 bases and the J gene end by 8 bases; junction bases not matched to a gene: 3. CDR3 in DNA: TGCGCCAGCAGCCCCGGACAGGGGGCCGAAGCTTTCTTT. Its translation: CASSPGQGAEAFF.

The sample holds a few counts of this clone. The chain carries TRBV7-2 and TRBJ2-1; no clear D gene. The CDR3 runs to 15 residues. Germline V gives CDR1 SGHTA, CDR2 FQGNSA. The V end was cut by 5 bases, the J end by 0 bases, with 11 bases between. The CDR3 sequence is CASSRTWSSYNEQFF. CDR3 in DNA: TGTGCCAGCAGCCGGACCTGGAGCTCCTACAATGAGCAGTTCTTC.

About this clone: A junction boundary mismatches the germline segment, possibly from a read error. This rearrangement joins TRBV27 to TRBJ2-4, with a weak D call TRBD2 (6 bases). Germline loops: CDR1 MNHEY, CDR2 SMNVEV (reference sequence). CDR3 length: 12 residues. DNA for the CDR3: TGTGCCAGCAGTCTAGGAGGGAGCATTCAGCACTTC. Protein product: CASSLGGSIQHF.

This clone has only one observation. This rearrangement joins TRBV7-2 to TRBJ2-1; 9 positions match TRBD2. The CDR3 sequence is 15 residues long. Looked up from germline, CDR1 is SGHTA and CDR2 is FQGNSA. Trimming at V came to 1 base and at J to 7 bases, leaving 5 bases not matched to a gene. The CDR3 region is CASSLGWLAGNEQFF. The CDR3 DNA reads TGTGCCAGCAGCTTAGGGTGGCTAGCGGGAAATGAGCAGTTCTTC.

The V gene is TRBV7-2, the J gene TRBJ1-6; 9 bases map to TRBD1. CDR3 length: 15 amino acids. V shed 5 bases and J 7 bases; nucleotides not matched to a gene: 6. Germline CDR1 and CDR2: SGHTA and FQGNSA. The CDR3 loop is CASSQTGGRNSPLHF. Written as DNA, the CDR3 is TGTGCCAGCAGCCAGACAGGGGGTAGAAATTCACCCCTCCACTTT.

The chain recombines TRBV28 with TRBJ1-2, with D uncertain. The CDR3 totals 15 residues. Trimming left V 4 bases short and J 0 bases short, with 12 bases between. The V gene's germline CDR1 is MDHEN and CDR2 SYDVKM. The CDR3 nucleotides are TGTGCCAGCAGTTCCCCTCGGCGAGCTAACTATGGCTACACCTTC. Its protein is CASSSPRRANYGYTF.

This rearrangement joins TRBV11-2 to TRBJ1-6, with 7 nucleotides matching TRBD1. The CDR3 runs to 15 residues. J was trimmed by 5 bases and V by 3 bases; bases with no gene match: 4. The V gene's germline CDR1 is SGHAT and CDR2 FQNNGV. The CDR3 coding sequence is TGTGCCAGCAGCTTGAGGGGGCGAGATAATTCACCCCTCCACTTT. It codes for CASSLRGRDNSPLHF.